The entry below describes one T cell receptor (beta chain). No antigen is known for it. The germline V gene has CDR1 SNHLY and CDR2 FYNNEI. The CDR3 consists of 12 residues. Trimming cost V 8 bases and J 6 bases, with 11 bases left between them. The donors were members of the validation cohort, which comprised about 120 subjects and was separate from the first cohort of roughly 700 subjects. The data stem from a study of cytomegalovirus exposure and HLA in healthy donors. On the study more broadly: The use of the same platform for the roughly 110 validation repertoires and the approximately 670 first-cohort repertoires was reported by a later analysis. Study outcomes and limitations: As confirmed in vitro, a few CMV-associated chains were specific for CMV antigens. A list of 150 to 200 TCR beta chains associated with cytomegalovirus was given.

Here immunoSEQ multiplex PCR was the method, and the copy in TCRdb shows in-frame clones only, minus some. Of about 150,000 clones in the sample, 86% were seen once. This sequence was found in a human donor in good health. V usage is TRBV2 and J usage is TRBJ2-1, with D tentatively TRBD2 (5 bases). Material: PBMCs. CDR3 in DNA: TGTGCCAGCGGAACTAGTAGCAATGAGCAGTTCTTC. Its translation is CASGTSSNEQFF.